The clone carrying this T cell receptor beta chain was observed a few times. Its antigen remains unknown. Indicated time point: patch test 3, about 24 weeks after DPC sensitization. Specified treatment: therapeutic diphenylcyclopropenone sensitization with weekly scalp DPC. Unfractionated whole blood yielded the extracted total RNA. This CDR3 comprises 15 residues. V was clipped by 0 bases and J by 7 bases, with 13 bases between them. Germline V gene sequence: CDR1 MDHEN, CDR2 SYDVKM. These data originate in a study of human T cells and chemical hapten exposure. In the study overall: Among samples, TCR yields varied mainly because of small differences in pooled library volume.

Findings of the study overall: Relative to controls, expanded TCRs formed significantly more large CDR3 similarity clusters.

Library construction involved attaching unique molecular identifiers to individual cDNA molecules, which allowed quantitative, reproducible TCR counting. From the RACE reads, TCRdb called clonotypes with MiXCR, one entry per CDR3 protein. The table lists around 200,000 distinct CDR3 sequences, under 30% of them singletons. The sequence was collected from a middle-aged woman with alopecia areata. Some clones in this sample may be carry-over from other donors' samples. The gene calls are TRBV28 and TRBJ2-1; D unresolved. The material was whole blood, obtained in connection with sensitization to the hapten diphenylcyclopropenone (DPC). CDR3 amino acids: CASSLWSGSGNEQFF. The CDR3 nucleotides read TGTGCCAGCAGTTTATGGTCCGGGTCGGGTAATGAGCAGTTCTTC.